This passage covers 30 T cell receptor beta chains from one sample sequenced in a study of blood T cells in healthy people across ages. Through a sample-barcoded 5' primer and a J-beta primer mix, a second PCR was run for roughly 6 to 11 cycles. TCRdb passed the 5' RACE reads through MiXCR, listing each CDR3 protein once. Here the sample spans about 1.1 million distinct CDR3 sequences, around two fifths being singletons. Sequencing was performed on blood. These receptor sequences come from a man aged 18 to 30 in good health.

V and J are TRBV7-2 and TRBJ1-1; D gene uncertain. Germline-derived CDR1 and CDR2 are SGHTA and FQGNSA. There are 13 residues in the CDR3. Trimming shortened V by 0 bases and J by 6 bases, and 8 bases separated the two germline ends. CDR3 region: CASSLAYGAEAFF. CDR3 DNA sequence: TGTGCCAGCAGCTTAGCGTATGGGGCTGAAGCTTTCTTT.

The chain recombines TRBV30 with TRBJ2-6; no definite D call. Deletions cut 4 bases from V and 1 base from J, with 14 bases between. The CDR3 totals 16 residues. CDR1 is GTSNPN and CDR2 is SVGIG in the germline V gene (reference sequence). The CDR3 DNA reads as TGTGCCTGGATTCTAGGAGACCCTTCTGGGGCCAACGTCCTGACTTTC. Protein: CAWILGDPSGANVLTF.

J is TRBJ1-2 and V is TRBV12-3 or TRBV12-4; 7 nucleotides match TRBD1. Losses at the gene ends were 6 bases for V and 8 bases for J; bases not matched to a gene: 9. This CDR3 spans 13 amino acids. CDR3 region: CASRPTGVNGYTF. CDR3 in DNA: TGTGCCAGCAGACCAACAGGGGTAAACGGCTACACCTTC.

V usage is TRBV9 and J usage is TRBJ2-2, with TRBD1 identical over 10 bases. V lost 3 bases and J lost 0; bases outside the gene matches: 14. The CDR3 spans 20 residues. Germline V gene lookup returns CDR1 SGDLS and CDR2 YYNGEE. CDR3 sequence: CASSGGQGTPLLTNTGELFF. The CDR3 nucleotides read TGTGCCAGCAGCGGGGGACAGGGGACTCCTTTACTTACGAACACCGGGGAGCTGTTTTTT.

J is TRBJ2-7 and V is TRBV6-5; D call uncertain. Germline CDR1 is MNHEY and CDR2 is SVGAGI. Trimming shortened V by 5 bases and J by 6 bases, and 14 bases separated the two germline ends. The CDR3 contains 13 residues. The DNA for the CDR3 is TGTGCCAGCAGTCCCCGGCTCGACTGCGAGCAGTACTTC. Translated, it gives CASSPRLDCEQYF.

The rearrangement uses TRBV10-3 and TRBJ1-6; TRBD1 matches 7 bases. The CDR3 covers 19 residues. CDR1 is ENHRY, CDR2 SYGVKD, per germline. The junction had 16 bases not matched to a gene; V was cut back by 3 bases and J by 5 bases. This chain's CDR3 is CAISDTARGGGAHNSPLHF. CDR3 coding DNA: TGTGCCATCAGTGATACCGCCAGGGGAGGGGGCGCCCATAATTCACCCCTCCACTTT.

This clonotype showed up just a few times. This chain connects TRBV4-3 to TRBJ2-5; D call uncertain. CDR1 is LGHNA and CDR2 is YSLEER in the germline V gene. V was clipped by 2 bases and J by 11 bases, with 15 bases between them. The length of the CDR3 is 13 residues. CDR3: CASSQSSYNEQYF. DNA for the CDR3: TGCGCCAGCAGCCAAAGTTCCTACAATGAGCAGTACTTC.

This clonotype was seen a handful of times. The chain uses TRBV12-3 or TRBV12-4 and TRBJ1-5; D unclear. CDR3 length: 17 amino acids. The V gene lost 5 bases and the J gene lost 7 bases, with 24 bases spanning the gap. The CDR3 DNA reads TGTGCCAGCAGTCCGAAAGCCGCCTGGGGAGGAGGACAGCCCCAGCATTTT. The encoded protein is CASSPKAAWGGGQPQHF.

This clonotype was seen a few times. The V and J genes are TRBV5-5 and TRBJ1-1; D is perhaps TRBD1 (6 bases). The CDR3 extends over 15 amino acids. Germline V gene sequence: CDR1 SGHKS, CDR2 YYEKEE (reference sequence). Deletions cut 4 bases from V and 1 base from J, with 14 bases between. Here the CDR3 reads CASSGATGQNTEAFF. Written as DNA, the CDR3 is TGTGCCAGCAGCGGAGCTACAGGGCAGAACACTGAAGCTTTCTTT.

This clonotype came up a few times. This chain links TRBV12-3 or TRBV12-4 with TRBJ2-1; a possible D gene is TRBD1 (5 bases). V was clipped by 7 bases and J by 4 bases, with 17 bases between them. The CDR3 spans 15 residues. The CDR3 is CASNVPGADYNEQFF. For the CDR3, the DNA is TGTGCCAGCAACGTCCCTGGGGCAGATTACAATGAGCAGTTCTTC.

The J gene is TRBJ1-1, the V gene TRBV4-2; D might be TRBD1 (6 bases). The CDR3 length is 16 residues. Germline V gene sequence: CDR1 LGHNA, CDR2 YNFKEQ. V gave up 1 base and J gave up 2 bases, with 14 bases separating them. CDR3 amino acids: CASSQGGGRANTEAFF. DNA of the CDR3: TGTGCCAGCAGCCAAGGGGGGGGGCGAGCTAACACTGAAGCTTTCTTT.

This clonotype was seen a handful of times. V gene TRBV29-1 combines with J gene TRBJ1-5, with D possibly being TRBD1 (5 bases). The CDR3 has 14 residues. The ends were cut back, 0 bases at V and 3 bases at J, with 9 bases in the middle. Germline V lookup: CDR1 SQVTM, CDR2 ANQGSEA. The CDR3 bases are TGCAGCGTTGAAGAGGCAGGGAACAATCAGCCCCAGCATTTT. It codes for CSVEEAGNNQPQHF.

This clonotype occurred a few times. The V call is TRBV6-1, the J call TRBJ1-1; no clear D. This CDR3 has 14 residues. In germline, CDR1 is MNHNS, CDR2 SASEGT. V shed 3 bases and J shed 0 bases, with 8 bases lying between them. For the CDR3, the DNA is TGTGCCAGCAGTGATATGGGTATGAACACTGAAGCTTTCTTT. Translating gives CASSDMGMNTEAFF.

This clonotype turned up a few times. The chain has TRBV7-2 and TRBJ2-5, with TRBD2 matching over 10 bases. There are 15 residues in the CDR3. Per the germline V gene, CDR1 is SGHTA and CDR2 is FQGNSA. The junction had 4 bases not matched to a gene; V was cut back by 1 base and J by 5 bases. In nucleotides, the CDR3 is TGTGCCAGCAGCTTAGGGGGACTAGCGTACGAGACCCAGTACTTC. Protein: CASSLGGLAYETQYF. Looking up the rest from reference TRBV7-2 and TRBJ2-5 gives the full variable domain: GAGVSQSPSNKVTEKGKDVELRCDPISGHTALYWYRQSLGQGLEFLIYFQGNSAPDKSGLPSDRFSAERTGGSVSTLTIQRTQQEDSAVYLCASSLGGLAYETQYFGPGTRLLVL.

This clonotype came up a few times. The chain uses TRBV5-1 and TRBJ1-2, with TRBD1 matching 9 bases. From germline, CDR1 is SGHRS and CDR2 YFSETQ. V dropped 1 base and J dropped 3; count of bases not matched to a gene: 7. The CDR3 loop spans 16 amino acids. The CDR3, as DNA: TGCGCCAGCAGCTTGACAGGGGGCGCGTCGGACTATGGCTACACCTTC. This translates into CASSLTGGASDYGYTF.

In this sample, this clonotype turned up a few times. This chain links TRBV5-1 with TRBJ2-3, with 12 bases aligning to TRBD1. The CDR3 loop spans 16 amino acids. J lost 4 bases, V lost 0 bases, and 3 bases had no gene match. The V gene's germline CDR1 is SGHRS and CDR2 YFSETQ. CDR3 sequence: CASSLEGQGAPDTQYF. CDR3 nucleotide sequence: TGCGCCAGCAGCTTGGAGGGACAGGGGGCCCCAGATACGCAGTATTTT.

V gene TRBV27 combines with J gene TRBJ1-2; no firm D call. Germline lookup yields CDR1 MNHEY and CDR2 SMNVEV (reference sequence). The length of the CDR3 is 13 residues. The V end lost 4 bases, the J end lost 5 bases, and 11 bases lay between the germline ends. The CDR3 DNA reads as TGTGCCAGCAGTTCGGGGTATAGGTATGGCTACACCTTC. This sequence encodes CASSSGYRYGYTF.

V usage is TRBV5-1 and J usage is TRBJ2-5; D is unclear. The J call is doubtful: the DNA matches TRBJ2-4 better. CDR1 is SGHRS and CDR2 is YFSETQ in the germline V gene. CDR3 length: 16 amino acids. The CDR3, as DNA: TGCGCCAGCAGCTTCGGGTTAGGTCGCCAGCAAAACATTCAGTACTTC. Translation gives CASSFGLGRQQNIQYF.

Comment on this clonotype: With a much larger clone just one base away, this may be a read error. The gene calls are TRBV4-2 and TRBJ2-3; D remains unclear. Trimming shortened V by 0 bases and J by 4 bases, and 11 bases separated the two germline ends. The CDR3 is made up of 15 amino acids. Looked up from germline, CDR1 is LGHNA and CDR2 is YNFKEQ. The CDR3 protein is CASSQDKRRADTQYF. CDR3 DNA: TGTGCCAGCAGCCAAGATAAGAGGCGCGCAGATACGCAGTATTTT.

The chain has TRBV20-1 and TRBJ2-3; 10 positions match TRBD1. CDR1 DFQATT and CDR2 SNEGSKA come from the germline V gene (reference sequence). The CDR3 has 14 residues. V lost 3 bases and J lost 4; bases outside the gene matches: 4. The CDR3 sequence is CSASGDRGSDTQYF. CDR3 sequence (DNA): TGCAGTGCTAGTGGGGACAGGGGATCAGATACGCAGTATTTT.

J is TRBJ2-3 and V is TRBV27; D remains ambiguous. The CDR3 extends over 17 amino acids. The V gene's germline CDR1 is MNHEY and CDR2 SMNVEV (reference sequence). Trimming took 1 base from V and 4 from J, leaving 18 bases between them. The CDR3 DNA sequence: TGTGCCAGCAGTTTATTTCGGCCTCGTGCACAGCCAGATACGCAGTATTTT. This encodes CASSLFRPRAQPDTQYF.

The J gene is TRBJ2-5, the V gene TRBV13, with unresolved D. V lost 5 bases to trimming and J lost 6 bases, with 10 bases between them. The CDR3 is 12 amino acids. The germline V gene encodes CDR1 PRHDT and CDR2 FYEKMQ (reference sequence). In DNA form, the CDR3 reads TGTGCCAGCAGCAGCCGCGGCCAGACCCAGTACTTC. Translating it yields CASSSRGQTQYF.

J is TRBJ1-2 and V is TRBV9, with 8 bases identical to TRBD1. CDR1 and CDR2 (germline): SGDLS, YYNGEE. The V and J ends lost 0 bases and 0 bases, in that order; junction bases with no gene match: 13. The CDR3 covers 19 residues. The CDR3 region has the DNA TGTGCCAGCAGCGTAGCACCCCGTGGACAGGGAAATACTAACTATGGCTACACCTTC. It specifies CASSVAPRGQGNTNYGYTF.

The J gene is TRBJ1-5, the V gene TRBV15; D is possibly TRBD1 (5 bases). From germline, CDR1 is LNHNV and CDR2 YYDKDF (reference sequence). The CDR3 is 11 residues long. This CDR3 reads CATGATEPQHF. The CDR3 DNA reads TGTGCTACCGGGGCGACGGAGCCCCAGCATTTT.

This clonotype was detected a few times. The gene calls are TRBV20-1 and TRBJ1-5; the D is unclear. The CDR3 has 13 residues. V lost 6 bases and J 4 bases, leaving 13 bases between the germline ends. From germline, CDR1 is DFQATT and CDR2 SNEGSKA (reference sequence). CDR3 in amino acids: CSAWEGGNQPQHF. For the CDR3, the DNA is TGCAGTGCGTGGGAGGGAGGGAATCAGCCCCAGCATTTT.

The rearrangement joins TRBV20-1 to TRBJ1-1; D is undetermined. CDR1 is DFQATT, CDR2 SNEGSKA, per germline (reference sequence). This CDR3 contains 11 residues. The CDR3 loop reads CRIQRNTEAFF. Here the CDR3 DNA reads TGCAGGATACAGAGGAACACTGAAGCTTTCTTT.

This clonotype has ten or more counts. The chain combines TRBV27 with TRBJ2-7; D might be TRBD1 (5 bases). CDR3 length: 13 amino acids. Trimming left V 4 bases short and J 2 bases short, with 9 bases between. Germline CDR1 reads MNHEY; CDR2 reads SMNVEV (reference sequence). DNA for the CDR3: TGTGCCAGCAGTTGGGGCAGGGCCTACGAGCAGTACTTC. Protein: CASSWGRAYEQYF.

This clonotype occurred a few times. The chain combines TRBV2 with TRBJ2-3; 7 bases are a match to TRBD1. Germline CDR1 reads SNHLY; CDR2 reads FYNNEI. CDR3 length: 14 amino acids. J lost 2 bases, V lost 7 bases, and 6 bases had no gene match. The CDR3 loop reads CASKPGTDTDTQYF. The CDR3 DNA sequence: TGTGCCAGCAAACCCGGGACAGACACAGATACGCAGTATTTT. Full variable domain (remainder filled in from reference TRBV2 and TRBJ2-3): EPEVTQTPSHQVTQMGQEVILRCVPISNHLYFYWYRQILGQKVEFLVSFYNNEISEKSEIFDDQFSVERPDGSNFTLKIRSTKLEDSAMYFCASKPGTDTDTQYFGPGTRLTVL.

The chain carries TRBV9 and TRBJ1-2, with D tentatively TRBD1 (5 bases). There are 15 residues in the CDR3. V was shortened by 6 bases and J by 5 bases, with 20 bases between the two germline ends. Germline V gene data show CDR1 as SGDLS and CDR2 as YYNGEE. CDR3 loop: CASTQDGGEKYGYTF. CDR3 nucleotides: TGTGCCAGCACCCAGGACGGGGGGGAAAAATATGGCTACACCTTC.

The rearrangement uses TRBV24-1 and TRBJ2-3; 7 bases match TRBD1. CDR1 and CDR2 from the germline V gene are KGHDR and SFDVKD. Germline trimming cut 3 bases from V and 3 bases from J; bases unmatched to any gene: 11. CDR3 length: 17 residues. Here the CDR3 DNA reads TGTGCCACCAGTGATCCGGGGATGACAGGGTTGACAGATACGCAGTATTTT. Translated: CATSDPGMTGLTDTQYF.